The sequence of this T cell receptor (beta chain) was determined in a study of CD8 T cells in Susac syndrome. Sequencing of TCR beta was performed on blood CD8+ and CD4+ T cells. The multiple sclerosis controls, all treatment-naive patients, had relapsing-remitting disease that was stable or active. Isolation of CD8+ and CD4+ T cells was performed negatively, whereas enrichment of TEMRA cells was done by FACS. This CDR3 is 17 amino acids long. V was cut by 4 bases and J by 5 bases, with 20 bases left in between. Per the germline V gene, CDR1 is MNHEY and CDR2 is SMNVEV (reference sequence). An amount of RNA that ranged from roughly 0.5 to 1 ug was reverse transcribed with random hexamers. Amplification of the TCR beta CDR3 was carried out by immunoSEQ multiplex PCR, which spanned a total of 54 Vbeta and 13 Jbeta segments. TCRdb re-called the immunoSEQ multiplex PCR reads with MiXCR, one entry per CDR3 protein. The data hold fewer than 350,000 distinct CDR3 sequences, with approximately 85% observed a single time.

This clonotype was obtained from a human donor with multiple sclerosis. V gene TRBV27 combines with J gene TRBJ2-2; D possibly corresponds to TRBD2 (6 bases). The specimen sequenced was CD8+ T cells from PBMCs. The CDR3 is CASSSVSGVPWTGELFF. CDR3 bases: TGTGCCAGCAGTTCTGTTAGCGGAGTCCCTTGGACCGGGGAGCTGTTTTTT.